What follows are 25 T cell receptor beta chains derived from one specimen sequenced in a study of blood T cell repertoires in COVID-19. Assay used: immunoSEQ multiplex PCR; TCRdb lists only in-frame clones, some missing. Of 450,000 to 500,000 clones listed, approximately 85% are singletons. The sample taken for sequencing was peripheral blood. All receptors derive from a human donor in a cohort sampled during active COVID-19.

This chain connects TRBV14 to TRBJ2-3, with D perhaps TRBD2 (5 bases). The CDR3 contains 14 residues. CDR1 is SGHDN, CDR2 FVKESK, per germline. Deletions cut 8 bases from V and 2 bases from J, with 14 bases between. The CDR3 reads CASSPGILTDTQYF. CDR3 nucleotide sequence: TGTGCCAGCTCCCCCGGGATCCTCACAGATACGCAGTATTTT.

V gene TRBV28 combines with J gene TRBJ2-3, with D possibly matching TRBD1 (6 bases). Germline V gene sequence: CDR1 MDHEN, CDR2 SYDVKM. V lost 5 bases to trimming and J lost 4 bases, with 13 bases between them. The CDR3 is made up of 14 amino acids. CDR3 sequence (DNA): TGTGCCAGCAGTAATACAGGGTCCGCAGATACGCAGTATTTT. Translating gives CASSNTGSADTQYF. The full variable domain, with the rest looked up from reference TRBV28 and TRBJ2-3, is DVKVTQSSRYLVKRTGEKVFLECVQDMDHENMFWYRQDPGLGLRLIYFSYDVKMKEKGDIPEGYSVSREKKERFSLILESASTNQTSMYLCASSNTGSADTQYFGPGTRLTVL.

Concerning this clone itself: Germline is not matched at one junction end, which may reflect a read error. DNA for the CDR3: TGTGCCAGCAGTGGAACTAGCCATCAGCCCCAGCATTTT. This translates into CASSGTSHQPQHF. The rearrangement links TRBV7-9 to TRBJ1-5; no clear D. The CDR3 contains 13 residues. Looked up from germline, CDR1 is SEHNR and CDR2 is FQNEAQ (reference sequence).

This rearrangement joins TRBV27 to TRBJ1-2, with 10 positions matching TRBD1. Per germline, CDR1 MNHEY and CDR2 SMNVEV (reference sequence). The CDR3 has 14 amino acids. Germline trimming cut 8 bases from V and 4 bases from J; bases unmatched to any gene: 7. The CDR3 DNA sequence: TGTGCCAGCCGACAGGGGGCGCAGGTCTATGGCTACACCTTC. This translates into CASRQGAQVYGYTF.

The J gene is TRBJ2-5, the V gene TRBV29-1; 8 nucleotides match TRBD1. Per germline, CDR1 SQVTM and CDR2 ANQGSEA. V shed 7 bases, J shed 5 bases, and the junction held 6 bases outside the gene matches. The CDR3 spans 12 residues. The CDR3 sequence is CSARQGRETQYF. The CDR3 nucleotides read TGCAGCGCCCGACAGGGGCGGGAGACCCAGTACTTC.

The J gene is TRBJ1-3, the V gene TRBV13; D ambiguous. Per germline, CDR1 PRHDT and CDR2 FYEKMQ (reference sequence). V was cut by 5 bases and J by 0 bases, with 14 bases left in between. The CDR3 extends over 16 amino acids. DNA for the CDR3: TGTGCCAGCAGCAGCCGGAGGGCCAGCTCTGGAAACACCATATATTTT. Its translation: CASSSRRASSGNTIYF.

The chain combines TRBV9 with TRBJ2-7, with 7 bases matching TRBD1. V dropped 3 bases and J dropped 2; count of bases not matched to a gene: 5. CDR3 size: 14 residues. Germline V gene sequence: CDR1 SGDLS, CDR2 YYNGEE. Here the CDR3 DNA reads TGTGCCAGCAGCGGGTACAGGGGAACCTACGAGCAGTACTTC. It specifies CASSGYRGTYEQYF.

The CDR3 DNA reads TGTGCCACCAGCAGAGGTGGCCAGGGGTTCAATGAGCAGTTCTTC. This gives the protein CATSRGGQGFNEQFF. The chain links TRBV15 to TRBJ2-1; possible D gene TRBD1, 6 bases. Trimming took off 1 base at V and 6 bases at J, with 13 bases between the two ends. The CDR3 is made up of 15 amino acids. From germline, CDR1 is LNHNV and CDR2 YYDKDF (reference sequence).

The chain employs TRBV6-2 or TRBV6-3 and TRBJ2-7; D is uncertain. From germline, CDR1 is MNHEY and CDR2 SVGEGT. Trimming cost V 1 base and J 7 bases, with 11 bases left between them. The CDR3 has 13 residues. The CDR3 sequence is CASSYLGSLEQYF. DNA for the CDR3: TGTGCCAGCAGTTACTTGGGCTCCTTAGAGCAGTACTTC.

V is TRBV28 and J is TRBJ2-5; 9 bases match TRBD1. The CDR3 is 14 amino acids. Germline CDR1 MDHEN, CDR2 SYDVKM. V shed 7 bases, J shed 2 bases, and the junction held 5 bases outside the gene matches. The CDR3 reads CASMGDRAQETQYF. The DNA for the CDR3 is TGTGCCAGCATGGGGGACAGGGCACAAGAGACCCAGTACTTC.

Note on this clone: Other DNA sequences in this specimen translate into the identical CDR3. The chain couples TRBV11-3 to TRBJ2-3; TRBD2 aligns across 7 bases. The V gene end was trimmed by 5 bases and the J gene end by 5 bases; junction bases not matched to a gene: 1. The length of the CDR3 is 12 residues. Germline loops: CDR1 SGHNT, CDR2 YENEEA. The CDR3 reads CASSRGGDTQYF. CDR3 nucleotide sequence: TGTGCCAGCAGCCGCGGGGGAGATACGCAGTATTTT.

This chain joins TRBV30 and TRBJ1-2, with D tentatively TRBD1 (6 bases). Germline V gene data show CDR1 as GTSNPN and CDR2 as SVGIG (reference sequence). The CDR3 sequence is 15 residues long. V shed 8 bases and J shed 4 bases, with 23 bases lying between them. The CDR3 sequence: CARRGAAGTFYGYTF. The CDR3 DNA reads as TGTGCCCGCCGGGGGGCGGCAGGGACTTTCTATGGCTACACCTTC. The variable domain in full, with the rest retrieved from reference TRBV30 and TRBJ1-2, is SQTIHQWPATLVQPVGSPLSLECTVEGTSNPNLYWYRQAAGRGLQLLFYSVGIGQISSEVPQNLSASRPQDRQFILSSKKLLLSDSGFYLCARRGAAGTFYGYTFGSGTRLTVV.

This clone came up once. This rearrangement joins TRBV7-2 to TRBJ1-3, with D unresolved. V dropped 2 bases and J dropped 0 bases, with 11 bases sitting between them. The CDR3 is 16 residues long. The germline V gene has CDR1 SGHTA and CDR2 FQGNSA. CDR3 region: CASSLNTPDSGNTIYF. The CDR3 bases are TGTGCCAGCAGCTTAAACACGCCAGACTCTGGAAACACCATATATTTT. Using reference TRBV7-2 and TRBJ1-3 for the parts outside the CDR3, the full variable domain is GAGVSQSPSNKVTEKGKDVELRCDPISGHTALYWYRQSLGQGLEFLIYFQGNSAPDKSGLPSDRFSAERTGGSVSTLTIQRTQQEDSAVYLCASSLNTPDSGNTIYFGEGSWLTVV.

In this sample, this clone turned up a few times. The chain employs TRBV30 and TRBJ1-2; TRBD1 agrees at 10 bases. This CDR3 spans 15 amino acids. Germline V gives CDR1 GTSNPN, CDR2 SVGIG (reference sequence). V dropped 0 bases and J dropped 8; count of bases not matched to a gene: 9. This chain's CDR3 is CAWSVQGTGVRGYTF. For the CDR3, the DNA is TGTGCCTGGAGTGTACAGGGGACAGGGGTGCGCGGCTACACCTTC.

The gene calls are TRBV11-2 and TRBJ1-4; D possibly corresponds to TRBD1 (6 bases). Germline V gives CDR1 SGHAT, CDR2 FQNNGV. Trimming took off 5 bases at V and 5 bases at J, with 12 bases between the two ends. This CDR3 is built from 14 residues. The CDR3 DNA reads as TGTGCCAGCAGCACCGGGACATTAAATGAAAAACTGTTTTTT. This translates into CASSTGTLNEKLFF.

This clone has only one observation. The chain carries TRBV28 and TRBJ2-3, with D unclear. The germline V gene has CDR1 MDHEN and CDR2 SYDVKM. Trimming cost V 4 bases and J 3 bases, with 5 bases left between them. The length of the CDR3 is 12 residues. CDR3 in amino acids: CASSSYTDTQYF. CDR3 bases: TGTGCCAGCAGTTCCTATACAGATACGCAGTATTTT.

The chain employs TRBV19 and TRBJ1-6; D is uncertain. V was pared by 8 bases and J by 3 bases, with 8 bases between. The CDR3 consists of 13 residues. Germline V gene data show CDR1 as LNHDA and CDR2 as SQIVND (reference sequence). The DNA for the CDR3 is TGTGCCAGTTCTGAGGACTATAATTCACCCCTCCACTTT. This translates into CASSEDYNSPLHF.

This chain's CDR3 is CASSQRQGTYTFYEQYF. In nucleotides, the CDR3 is TGTGCCAGCAGCCAACGACAGGGGACTTATACTTTTTACGAGCAGTACTTC. V and J are TRBV14 and TRBJ2-7; TRBD1 agrees at 8 bases. The ends lost 2 bases at V and 4 bases at J; junction bases unmatched: 13. The CDR3 loop spans 17 amino acids. From germline, CDR1 is SGHDN and CDR2 FVKESK.

The chain links TRBV5-6 to TRBJ2-7; TRBD1 is a possible D gene (5 bases). The ends were cut back, 0 bases at V and 0 bases at J, with 7 bases in the middle. The CDR3 is 14 residues long. The germline CDR1 and CDR2 sequences are SGHDT and YYEEEE. The CDR3 DNA follows: TGTGCCAGCAGCTTGGAACAGGCCTCCTACGAGCAGTACTTC. It specifies CASSLEQASYEQYF.

The chain couples TRBV7-9 to TRBJ1-1; D ambiguous. Trimming stripped 1 base from V and 11 bases from J, with 14 bases between. This CDR3 is 13 amino acids long. CDR1 and CDR2 from the germline V gene are SEHNR and FQNEAQ (reference sequence). The CDR3 coding sequence is TGTGCCAGCAGCTTAGACGCTTCTTACAAGGCTTTCTTT. Its protein product is CASSLDASYKAFF.

This clone was picked up a small number of times. The chain carries TRBV28 and TRBJ1-2; 9 bases map to TRBD1. There are 14 residues in the CDR3. From germline, CDR1 is MDHEN and CDR2 SYDVKM. V was clipped by 6 bases and J by 7 bases; unmatched bases: 9. DNA for the CDR3: TGTGCCAGCAGGGGGAACAGGGGGCGGCTTGGCTACACCTTC. This gives the protein CASRGNRGRLGYTF.

V and J are TRBV6-6 and TRBJ2-3; a possible D gene is TRBD1 (6 bases). The CDR3 length is 15 residues. Trimming shortened V by 2 bases and J by 3 bases, and 12 bases separated the two germline ends. Germline V gives CDR1 MNHNY, CDR2 SVGAGI (reference sequence). This CDR3 reads CASSYGGGGTDTQYF. The CDR3 DNA reads as TGTGCCAGCAGTTACGGGGGCGGTGGGACAGATACGCAGTATTTT.

The chain has TRBV20-1 and TRBJ2-5; D not certain. The CDR3 runs to 13 residues. Germline V gene lookup returns CDR1 DFQATT and CDR2 SNEGSKA (reference sequence). V was shortened by 3 bases and J by 5 bases, with 13 bases between the two germline ends. This CDR3 is CSASSGGEETQYF. CDR3 in DNA: TGCAGTGCTAGTAGTGGCGGAGAGGAGACCCAGTACTTC.

This sequence joins TRBV27 and TRBJ2-3; no reliable D call. Germline CDR1 MNHEY, CDR2 SMNVEV (reference sequence). The length of the CDR3 is 13 residues. V lost 4 bases, J lost 5 bases, and 10 bases lay in between. This CDR3 is CASSSPKQDTQYF. CDR3 bases: TGTGCCAGCAGTTCCCCGAAGCAAGATACGCAGTATTTT.

The V and J genes are TRBV5-1 and TRBJ2-7; 8 bases agree with TRBD1. Trimming took 4 bases from V and 5 from J; bases not matched to a gene: 8. Germline V gene sequence: CDR1 SGHRS, CDR2 YFSETQ. The CDR3 spans 14 residues. The CDR3 loop reads CASSRGQGDDEQYF. The CDR3 DNA sequence: TGCGCCAGCAGCCGAGGACAGGGCGACGACGAGCAGTACTTC.